Listed below are T cell receptor beta chains from one sample, sequenced in a study of naive and memory T cell subsets. TCRdb reanalysed the UMI-ligation and nested PCR reads using MiXCR and keeps one entry per CDR3 protein. The table has tens of thousands of distinct CDR3 sequences, around 12% seen once; the top ten hold around 0.99%. Input material: central memory CD4+ T cells from blood. All receptors come from a human donor in good health. The CDR3 runs from the conserved cysteine through the conserved F or W. The D gene is left open where the match is weak. Clone size is stated in some rows and not others, as once, few, many or a class when expanded.

CASSLAQYGTEAFF TGTGCCAGCAGCTTAGCTCAATACGGGACTGAAGCTTTCTTT TRBV7-9 14 many NA TRBJ1-1
CASKLETGGGTEAFF TGTGCCAGCAAATTAGAGACAGGGGGCGGCACTGAAGCTTTCTTT TRBV7-9 15 few TRBD1 TRBJ1-1
CASTDGGSGNTIYF TGTGCCAGCACCGACGGTGGCTCTGGAAACACCATATATTTT TRBV6-1 14 NA NA TRBJ1-3
CSAQKPGTNTDTQYF TGCAGTGCCCAAAAACCCGGGACGAACACAGATACGCAGTATTTT TRBV20-1 15 NA NA TRBJ2-3
CASSRGRISGANVLTF TGTGCCAGCAGTCGGGGACGGATCTCTGGGGCCAACGTCCTGACTTTC TRBV6-2/TRBV6-3 16 NA NA TRBJ2-6
CATNPGRGLDQETQYF TGTGCCACCAACCCCGGCCGGGGGCTCGACCAAGAGACCCAGTACTTC TRBV10-3 16 few NA TRBJ2-5
CASSLQQGARRDTQYF TGTGCCAGCAGCTTACAACAGGGGGCTCGTAGAGATACGCAGTATTTT TRBV11-2 16 few TRBD1 TRBJ2-3
CASSEQPPGRGTGELFF TGCGCCAGCAGCGAGCAACCTCCTGGGCGAGGCACCGGGGAGCTGTTTTTT TRBV5-1 17 NA NA TRBJ2-2
CASSPQGQGYSPLHF TGTGCCAGCAGTCCGCAGGGACAGGGGTACTCACCCCTCCACTTT TRBV12-3/TRBV12-4 15 NA TRBD1 TRBJ1-6
CASSQSWTGDSPLHF TGTGCCAGCAGCCAATCTTGGACGGGAGATTCACCCCTCCACTTT TRBV3-1 15 NA NA TRBJ1-6
CSIGGSYEQYF TGCAGTATCGGGGGTAGCTACGAGCAGTACTTC TRBV20-1 11 many NA TRBJ2-7
CASSLDWDTQYF TGTGCCAGCAGCCTTGACTGGGATACGCAGTATTTT TRBV6-6 12 many NA TRBJ2-3
CASSHLLGLAGGSSGANVLTF TGTGCCAGCAGCCATCTCCTTGGACTAGCGGGAGGGTCCTCTGGGGCCAACGTCCTGACTTTC TRBV4-2 21 many TRBD2 TRBJ2-6
CASSSPQVNTEAFF TGTGCCAGCAGTTCGCCTCAGGTGAACACTGAAGCTTTCTTT TRBV7-8 14 NA NA TRBJ1-1
CASSSPAFSNQPQHF TGTGCCAGCAGTTCCCCGGCGTTTAGCAATCAGCCCCAGCATTTT TRBV12-3/TRBV12-4 15 NA NA TRBJ1-5
CSVEKGTGELFF TGCAGCGTTGAAAAGGGGACCGGGGAGCTGTTTTTT TRBV29-1 12 few NA TRBJ2-2
CASSLWIWEYRSSSYNEQFF TGCGCCAGCAGCTTGTGGATATGGGAGTATCGAAGCAGCTCCTACAATGAGCAGTTCTTC TRBV5-1 20 NA NA TRBJ2-1
CASSSRQGSYNEQFF TGTGCCAGCAGCTCCAGACAGGGATCCTACAATGAGCAGTTCTTC TRBV7-9 15 once TRBD1 TRBJ2-1
CAVRNGRRNMNTEAFF TGTGCCGTGCGAAACGGGAGGCGAAACATGAACACTGAAGCTTTCTTT TRBV10-3 16 NA NA TRBJ1-1
CASRRTGSSYEQYF TGTGCCAGCAGAAGGACAGGCTCTAGTTACGAGCAGTACTTC TRBV28 14 many TRBD1 TRBJ2-7
CASSQDASGFSYEQYF TGTGCCAGCAGCCAAGACGCTAGCGGATTCTCCTACGAGCAGTACTTC TRBV3-1 16 NA TRBD2 TRBJ2-7
CSALGLLPSTDTQYF TGCAGTGCTCTTGGACTGTTGCCTAGCACAGATACGCAGTATTTT TRBV20-1 15 NA NA TRBJ2-3
CSADRTSQFF TGCAGCGCCGACAGGACTAGCCAGTTCTTC TRBV29-1 10 few TRBD2 TRBJ2-1
CAWSPGASYEQYF TGTGCCTGGAGCCCGGGGGCTAGCTACGAGCAGTACTTC TRBV30 13 few NA TRBJ2-7
CSARAPDREGFGEQYF TGCAGTGCTAGAGCCCCAGACAGGGAGGGCTTTGGCGAGCAGTACTTC TRBV20-1 16 few NA TRBJ2-7
CSVRRNFETDYEQYF TGCAGCGTTCGTCGGAACTTTGAGACAGACTACGAGCAGTACTTC TRBV29-1 15 many NA TRBJ2-7
CASSLAGAGRGEQFF TGTGCCAGCAGCTTAGCGGGAGCAGGAAGGGGTGAGCAGTTCTTC TRBV7-9 15 few NA TRBJ2-1
CASSQSSDTQYF TGTGCCAGCAGCCAGTCATCAGATACGCAGTATTTT TRBV14 12 many NA TRBJ2-3
CAIPGSRETQYF TGCGCCATCCCCGGGAGTCGAGAGACCCAGTACTTC TRBV5-1 12 NA NA TRBJ2-5
CSALTTDNEQFF TGCAGTGCACTGACTACAGACAATGAGCAGTTCTTC TRBV20-1 12 NA NA TRBJ2-1
CASSLEGQKSYNEQFF TGTGCCAGCAGCTTAGAGGGTCAGAAGTCCTACAATGAGCAGTTCTTC TRBV11-2 16 many NA TRBJ2-1
CASSARTSGANVLTF TGTGCCAGCAGCGCGCGGACCTCTGGGGCCAACGTCCTGACTTTC TRBV7-2 15 few NA TRBJ2-6
CASSLTTSYGYTF TGTGCCAGCAGTTTAACTACGTCCTATGGCTACACCTTC TRBV12-3/TRBV12-4 13 NA NA TRBJ1-2
CASSTGTLVTDTQYF TGTGCCAGCAGCACCGGGACACTCGTCACAGATACGCAGTATTTT TRBV5-5 15 many NA TRBJ2-3
CSAIDSTSTDTQYF TGCAGTGCGATCGACAGCACTAGCACAGATACGCAGTATTTT TRBV20-1 14 many NA TRBJ2-3
CASSQPAANAYEQYF TGTGCCAGCAGTCAGCCCGCGGCAAATGCCTACGAGCAGTACTTC TRBV28 15 NA NA TRBJ2-7
CASSGHQGQSDTQYF TGCGCCAGCAGTGGTCACCAGGGACAGTCAGATACGCAGTATTTT TRBV10-1 15 few TRBD1 TRBJ2-3
CSVRISSGAGGQYF TGCAGCGTACGAATATCTAGCGGAGCGGGCGGGCAGTACTTC TRBV29-1 14 few TRBD2 TRBJ2-7
CASSLSIAMHEQFF TGTGCCAGCAGCTTGTCGATAGCGATGCATGAGCAGTTCTTC TRBV5-4 14 NA NA TRBJ2-1
CASSQVQGGRNQPQHF TGTGCCAGCAGCCAAGTCCAAGGGGGGAGAAATCAGCCCCAGCATTTT TRBV4-2 16 NA NA TRBJ1-5
CASLRQGGTNEKLFF TGTGCCTCACTGAGGCAGGGAGGAACTAATGAAAAACTGTTTTTT TRBV7-2 15 NA NA TRBJ1-4
CASMSNYGYTF TGTGCCAGCATGAGTAACTATGGCTACACCTTC TRBV12-3/TRBV12-4 11 NA NA TRBJ1-2
CASSVGLAGTETQYF TGTGCCAGCAGCGTGGGACTAGCGGGAACCGAGACCCAGTACTTC TRBV7-8 15 NA TRBD2 TRBJ2-5
CASSLGGSRKNEQFF TGCGCCAGCAGCTTGGGTGGGAGTCGTAAGAATGAGCAGTTCTTC TRBV5-1 15 few NA TRBJ2-1
CATRTGGGHTQYF TGTGCCACGAGGACAGGGGGCGGACATACGCAGTATTTT TRBV6-5 13 NA TRBD1 TRBJ2-3
CASSFFGTGEETQYF TGTGCCAGCAGTTTTTTCGGGACAGGGGAAGAGACCCAGTACTTC TRBV28 15 few TRBD1 TRBJ2-5
CASSSNPGTGGTDTQYF TGCGCCAGCAGCTCGAACCCCGGGACAGGGGGCACAGATACGCAGTATTTT TRBV5-1 17 once TRBD1 TRBJ2-3
CASSPGTYNTGELFF TGTGCCAGCAGCCCTGGGACTTATAACACCGGGGAGCTGTTTTTT TRBV3-1 15 few NA TRBJ2-2